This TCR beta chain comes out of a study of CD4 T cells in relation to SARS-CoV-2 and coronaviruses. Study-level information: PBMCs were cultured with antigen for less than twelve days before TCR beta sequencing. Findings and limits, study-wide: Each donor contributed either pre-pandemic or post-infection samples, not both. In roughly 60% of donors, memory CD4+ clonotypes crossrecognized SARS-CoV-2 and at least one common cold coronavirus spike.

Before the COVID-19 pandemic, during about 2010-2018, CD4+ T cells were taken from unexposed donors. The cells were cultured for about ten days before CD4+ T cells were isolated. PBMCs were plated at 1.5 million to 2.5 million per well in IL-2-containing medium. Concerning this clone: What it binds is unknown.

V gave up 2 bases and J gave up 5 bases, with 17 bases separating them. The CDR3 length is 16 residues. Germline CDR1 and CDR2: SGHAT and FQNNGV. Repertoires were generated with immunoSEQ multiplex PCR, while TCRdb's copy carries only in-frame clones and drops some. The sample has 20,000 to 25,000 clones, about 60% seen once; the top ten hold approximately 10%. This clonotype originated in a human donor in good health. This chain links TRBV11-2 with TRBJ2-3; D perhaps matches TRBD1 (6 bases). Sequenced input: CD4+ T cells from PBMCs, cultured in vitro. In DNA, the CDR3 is TGTGCCAGCAGCTTATCAGGGGCCGGCCGCGGAGATACGCAGTATTTT. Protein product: CASSLSGAGRGDTQYF.